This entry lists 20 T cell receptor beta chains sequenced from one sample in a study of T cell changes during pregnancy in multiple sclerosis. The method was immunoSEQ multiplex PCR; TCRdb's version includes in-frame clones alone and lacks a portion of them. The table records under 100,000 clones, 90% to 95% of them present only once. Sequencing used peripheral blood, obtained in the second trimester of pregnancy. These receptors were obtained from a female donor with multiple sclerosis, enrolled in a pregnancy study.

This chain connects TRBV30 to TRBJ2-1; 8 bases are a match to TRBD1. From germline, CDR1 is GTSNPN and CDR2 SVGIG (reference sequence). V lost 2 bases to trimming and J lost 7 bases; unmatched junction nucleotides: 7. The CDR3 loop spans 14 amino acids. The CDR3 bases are TGTGCCTGGAGTCATCGGACAGGGTGGAATGAGCAGTTCTTC. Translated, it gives CAWSHRTGWNEQFF.

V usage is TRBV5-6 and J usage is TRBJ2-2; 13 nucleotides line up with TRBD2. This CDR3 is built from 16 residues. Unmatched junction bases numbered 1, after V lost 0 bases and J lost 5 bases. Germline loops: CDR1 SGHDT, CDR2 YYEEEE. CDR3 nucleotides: TGTGCCAGCAGCTTGGGACTAGCGGGAGGAACCGGGGAGCTGTTTTTT. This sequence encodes CASSLGLAGGTGELFF.

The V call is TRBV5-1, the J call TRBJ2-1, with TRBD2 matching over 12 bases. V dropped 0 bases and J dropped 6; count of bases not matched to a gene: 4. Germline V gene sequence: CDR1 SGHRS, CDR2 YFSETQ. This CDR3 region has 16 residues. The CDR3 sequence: CASSLATSGRGNEQFF. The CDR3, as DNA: TGCGCCAGCAGCTTGGCGACTAGCGGGAGAGGCAATGAGCAGTTCTTC.

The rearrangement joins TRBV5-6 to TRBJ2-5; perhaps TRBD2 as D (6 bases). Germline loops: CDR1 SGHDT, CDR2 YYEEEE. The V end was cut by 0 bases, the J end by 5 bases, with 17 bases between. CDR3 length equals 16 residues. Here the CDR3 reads CASSLVLGPGLETQYF. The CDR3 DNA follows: TGTGCCAGCAGCTTGGTTCTGGGCCCGGGACTCGAGACCCAGTACTTC.

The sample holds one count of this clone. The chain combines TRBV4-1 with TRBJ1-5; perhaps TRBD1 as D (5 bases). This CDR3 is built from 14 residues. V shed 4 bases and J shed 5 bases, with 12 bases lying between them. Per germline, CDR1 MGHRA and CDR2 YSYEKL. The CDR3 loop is CASSLGPTDQPQHF. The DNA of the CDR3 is TGCGCCAGCAGCCTAGGACCGACAGATCAGCCCCAGCATTTT.

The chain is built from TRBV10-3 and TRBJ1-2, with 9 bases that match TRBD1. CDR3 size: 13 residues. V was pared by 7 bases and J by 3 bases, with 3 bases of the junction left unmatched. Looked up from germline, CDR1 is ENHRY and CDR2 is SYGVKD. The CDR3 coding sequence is TGTGCCATCAACAGGGGGCAATACTATGGCTACACCTTC. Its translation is CAINRGQYYGYTF.

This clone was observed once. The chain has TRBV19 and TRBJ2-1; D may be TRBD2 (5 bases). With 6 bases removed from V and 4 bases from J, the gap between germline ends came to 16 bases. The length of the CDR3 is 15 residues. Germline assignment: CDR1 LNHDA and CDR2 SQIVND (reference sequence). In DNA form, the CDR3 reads TGTGCCAGTAGATCCGCTACCGGGGTTTACAATGAGCAGTTCTTC. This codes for CASRSATGVYNEQFF.

CDR3 sequence: CASSEQSNQPQHF. CDR3 nucleotides: TGTGCCAGCAGTGAACAGAGCAATCAGCCCCAGCATTTT. The chain links TRBV6-4 to TRBJ1-5, with D hard to call. Germline CDR1 reads MRHNA; CDR2 reads SNTAGT. Trimming stripped 3 bases from V and 1 base from J, with 4 bases between. This CDR3 is 13 amino acids long.

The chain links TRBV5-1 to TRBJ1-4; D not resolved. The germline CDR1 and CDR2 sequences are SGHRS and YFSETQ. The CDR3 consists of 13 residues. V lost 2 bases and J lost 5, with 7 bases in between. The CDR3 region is CASSFGGNEKLFF. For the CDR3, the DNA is TGCGCCAGCAGCTTCGGAGGCAATGAAAAACTGTTTTTT.

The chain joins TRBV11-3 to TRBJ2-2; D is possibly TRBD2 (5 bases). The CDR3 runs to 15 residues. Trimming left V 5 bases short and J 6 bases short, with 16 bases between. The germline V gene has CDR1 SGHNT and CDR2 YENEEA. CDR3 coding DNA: TGTGCCAGCAGCCCACCCCGGACTGTTTCCGGGGAGCTGTTTTTT. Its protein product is CASSPPRTVSGELFF. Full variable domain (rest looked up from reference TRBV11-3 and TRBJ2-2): EAGVVQSPRYKIIEKKQPVAFWCNPISGHNTLYWYLQNLGQGPELLIRYENEEAVDDSQLPKDRFSAERLKGVDSTLKIQPAELGDSAVYLCASSPPRTVSGELFFGEGSRLTVL.

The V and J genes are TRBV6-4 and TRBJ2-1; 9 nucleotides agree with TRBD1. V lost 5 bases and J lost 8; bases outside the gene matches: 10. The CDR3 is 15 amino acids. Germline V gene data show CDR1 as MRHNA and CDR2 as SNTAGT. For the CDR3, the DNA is TGTGCCAGCAGTACTACAGGGGGCGCGGGCGATGAGCAGTTCTTC. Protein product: CASSTTGGAGDEQFF.

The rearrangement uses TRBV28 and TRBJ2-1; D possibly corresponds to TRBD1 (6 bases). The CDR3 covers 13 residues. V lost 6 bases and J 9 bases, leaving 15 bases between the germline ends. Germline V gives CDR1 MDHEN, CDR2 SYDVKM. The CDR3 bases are TGTGCCAGCAGACCCGGACAGAGCACTGAGCAGTTCTTC. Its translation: CASRPGQSTEQFF.

The CDR3: CASTKLAGEINEQFF. CDR3 bases: TGTGCCAGCACCAAACTAGCGGGAGAAATCAATGAGCAGTTCTTC. This chain uses TRBV27 with TRBJ2-1; 11 bases align to TRBD2. CDR1 and CDR2 from the germline V gene are MNHEY and SMNVEV (reference sequence). This CDR3 has 15 amino acids. After removal of 7 bases from V and 6 bases from J, the junction contained 8 bases not matched to a gene.

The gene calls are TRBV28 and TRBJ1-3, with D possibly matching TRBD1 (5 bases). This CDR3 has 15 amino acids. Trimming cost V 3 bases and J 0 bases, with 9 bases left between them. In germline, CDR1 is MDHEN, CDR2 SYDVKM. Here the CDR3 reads CASSLGRRSGNTIYF. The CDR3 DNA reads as TGTGCCAGCAGTTTGGGGCGCCGCTCTGGAAACACCATATATTTT.

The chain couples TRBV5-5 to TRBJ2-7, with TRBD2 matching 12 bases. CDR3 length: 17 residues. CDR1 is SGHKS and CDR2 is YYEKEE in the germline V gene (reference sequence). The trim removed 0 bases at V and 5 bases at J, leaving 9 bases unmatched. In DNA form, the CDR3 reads TGTGCCAGCAGCTTGGTTGCGACTAGCGGGAGTATGAACGAGCAGTACTTC. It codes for CASSLVATSGSMNEQYF.

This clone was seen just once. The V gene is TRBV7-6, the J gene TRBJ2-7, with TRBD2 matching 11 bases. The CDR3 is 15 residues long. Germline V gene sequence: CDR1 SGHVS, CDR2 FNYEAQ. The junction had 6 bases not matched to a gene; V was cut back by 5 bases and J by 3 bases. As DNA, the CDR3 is TGTGCCAGCAGCCCCCGACTAGCGGGAATCTACGAGCAGTACTTC. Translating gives CASSPRLAGIYEQYF.

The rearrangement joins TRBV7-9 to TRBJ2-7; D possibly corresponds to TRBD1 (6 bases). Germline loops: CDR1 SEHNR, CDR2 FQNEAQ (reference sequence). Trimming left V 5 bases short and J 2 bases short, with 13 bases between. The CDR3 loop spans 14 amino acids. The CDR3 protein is CASSRTGLTYEQYF. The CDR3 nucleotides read TGTGCCAGCAGCCGCACAGGGTTAACCTACGAGCAGTACTTC.

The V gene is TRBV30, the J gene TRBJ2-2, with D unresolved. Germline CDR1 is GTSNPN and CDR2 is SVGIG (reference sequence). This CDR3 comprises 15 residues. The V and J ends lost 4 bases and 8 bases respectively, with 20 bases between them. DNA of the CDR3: TGTGCCTGGAAACCACGAACCATCACCGCGGGGGAGCTGTTTTTT. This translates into CAWKPRTITAGELFF.

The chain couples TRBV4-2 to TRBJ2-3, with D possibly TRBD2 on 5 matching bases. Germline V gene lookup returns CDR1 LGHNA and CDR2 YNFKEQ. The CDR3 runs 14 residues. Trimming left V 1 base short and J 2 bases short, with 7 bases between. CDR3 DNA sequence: TGTGCCAGCAGCCAAGGGACTGTCACAGATACGCAGTATTTT. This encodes CASSQGTVTDTQYF.

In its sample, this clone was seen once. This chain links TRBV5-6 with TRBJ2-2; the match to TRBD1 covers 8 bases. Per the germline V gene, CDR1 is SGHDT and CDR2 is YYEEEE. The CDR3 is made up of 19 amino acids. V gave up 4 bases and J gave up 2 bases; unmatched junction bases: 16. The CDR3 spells CASSPLGQGAVSNTGELFF. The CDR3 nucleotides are TGTGCCAGCAGCCCCCTGGGGCAGGGGGCGGTTTCAAACACCGGGGAGCTGTTTTTT.